Sequencing of this T cell receptor beta chain was carried out in a study of T cell repertoires in cytomegalovirus infection. Germline V gene sequence: CDR1 SGHDT, CDR2 YYEEEE. This CDR3 is built from 14 residues. The germline V and J ends were trimmed by 0 bases and 5 bases, with 10 bases remaining between them. From the reads, TCRdb called clonotypes with MiXCR, one entry per CDR3 protein. The table lists around 740,000 distinct CDR3 sequences, less than 40% of them singletons, with around 2.8% in the top ten. The chain recombines TRBV5-6 with TRBJ2-3; D is possibly TRBD1 (5 bases). The sequenced sample consisted of PBMCs. The clonotype originates from a human donor in good health (CMV status not recorded). Some clones in this sample may be carry-over from other donors' samples. CDR3 amino acids: CASSLGTNGDTQYF. Written as DNA, the CDR3 is TGTGCCAGCAGCTTGGGGACAAACGGAGATACGCAGTATTTT.